There are a few counts of the clone carrying this T cell receptor beta chain. The antigen remains unidentified. These data are taken from a study of cytomegalovirus exposure and HLA in healthy donors. Germline V CDR1 and CDR2: MNHEY, SVGAGI. J gave up 0 bases and V 6 bases, and 3 bases lay outside the gene matches. The CDR3 is 15 residues long. The PCR employed 60 Vbeta primers together with 13 Jbeta primers. Measured with immunoSEQ multiplex PCR; TCRdb has only the in-frame clones, and not every one. The sample has 200,000 or so clones, 70% seen once; the top ten hold 2.6%. Findings and limits, study-wide: According to an earlier analysis, most TCR beta V segments yielded productive rearrangements about 90% or about 30% of the time. In a later analysis, TCR beta V- and J-gene trimming was associated with a missense DCLRE1C variant.

V is TRBV6-5 and J is TRBJ2-1; 9 bases agree with TRBD1. Sequences were obtained from PBMCs. The sequence came from a man aged 35-49 years in good health and CMV-seropositive. CDR3 region: CASSTGGGSYNEQFF. CDR3 DNA: TGTGCCAGCAGCACAGGGGGCGGCTCCTACAATGAGCAGTTCTTC.